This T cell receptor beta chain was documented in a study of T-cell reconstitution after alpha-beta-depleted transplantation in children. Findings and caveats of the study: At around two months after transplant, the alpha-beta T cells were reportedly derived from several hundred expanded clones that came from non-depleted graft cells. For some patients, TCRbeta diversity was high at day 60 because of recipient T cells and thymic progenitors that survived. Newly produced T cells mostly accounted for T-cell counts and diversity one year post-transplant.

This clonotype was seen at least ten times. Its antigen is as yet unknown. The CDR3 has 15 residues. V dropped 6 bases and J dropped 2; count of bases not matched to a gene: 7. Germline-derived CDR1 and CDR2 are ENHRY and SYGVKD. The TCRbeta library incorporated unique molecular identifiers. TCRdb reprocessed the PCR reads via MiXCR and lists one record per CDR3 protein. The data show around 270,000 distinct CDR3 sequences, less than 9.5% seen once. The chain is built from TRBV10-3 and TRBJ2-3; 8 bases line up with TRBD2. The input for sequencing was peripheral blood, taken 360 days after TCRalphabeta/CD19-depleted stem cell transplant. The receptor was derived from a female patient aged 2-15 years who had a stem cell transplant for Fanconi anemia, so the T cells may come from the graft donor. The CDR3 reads CAISASGPPTDTQYF. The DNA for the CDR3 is TGTGCCATCAGCGCTAGCGGGCCCCCCACAGATACGCAGTATTTT.